This is a list of T cell receptor beta chains from one sample in a study of T cell responses to AZD1222 COVID-19 vaccine. The protocol was immunoSEQ multiplex PCR, while the TCRdb copy is restricted to in-frame clones and leaves out a portion. The sample shows around 130,000 clones, under 95% of them seen only once. Sequenced here: peripheral blood, sampled 28 days after the second dose of the MenACWY control vaccine. The receptors derive from an adult who received the MenACWY meningococcal vaccine as a control. Both conserved end residues are part of each CDR3. The D gene is left open where the match is weak. Size is stated for part of the rows, as once, few or many counts, or as a class when the clone is expanded.

TGTGCCAGCGCAGGCCCAGCGGGGGCAGACAATGGGCAGTTCTTC,CASAGPAGADNGQFF,TRBJ2-1,NA,TRBV27,TRBD2
TGTGCCAGCAGTTACTGGTCAGGGGTCATCCCGGATACGCAGTATTTT,CASSYWSGVIPDTQYF,TRBJ2-3,NA,TRBV6-5,NA
TGTGCCAGCAGTCCGGGACCAAGGGATCAGCCCCAGCATTTT,CASSPGPRDQPQHF,TRBJ1-5,NA,TRBV28,NA
TGTGCCAGTAGCCTACGGACAGGGGGAGTTGTCTATGGCTACACCTTC,CASSLRTGGVVYGYTF,TRBJ1-2,NA,TRBV19,TRBD1
TGCAGCGTTGGACTAGCGGGAGTTAGAGAGACCCAGTACTTC,CSVGLAGVRETQYF,TRBJ2-5,NA,TRBV29-1,TRBD2
TGTGCCAGCAGCTTGAGTGCAGGCCTGAATGAAAAACTGTTTTTT,CASSLSAGLNEKLFF,TRBJ1-4,NA,TRBV5-8,NA
TGTGCCAGCACTAGACAGGGGGTTCTTGGCGGGGAGCTGTTTTTT,CASTRQGVLGGELFF,TRBJ2-2,NA,TRBV6-9,TRBD1
TGTGCCAGCACCCCAACAGGGGACAATGAGCAGTTCTTC,CASTPTGDNEQFF,TRBJ2-1,NA,TRBV12-3/TRBV12-4,TRBD1
TGTGCCAGCAGAGTGGCCGGGACTCCCCAGCATTTT,CASRVAGTPQHF,TRBJ1-5,NA,TRBV12-3/TRBV12-4,NA
TGTGCTAGTGGTTTCGGGGGGCGAGGCAATCAGCCCCAGCATTTT,CASGFGGRGNQPQHF,TRBJ1-5,once,TRBV12-5,NA
TGCGCCAGCAGTCCTCAGGGGGTTTTGGCCGGGGAGCTGTTTTTT,CASSPQGVLAGELFF,TRBJ2-2,few,TRBV10-1,TRBD1
TGCGCCAGCAGCCAAGATTCAGCGGGAACGTACGAGCAGTACTTC,CASSQDSAGTYEQYF,TRBJ2-7,NA,TRBV4-3,TRBD2
TGTGCCAGCAGCGTTGGTAGCGGGGCCGGGGAGCTGTTTTTT,CASSVGSGAGELFF,TRBJ2-2,NA,TRBV9,TRBD2
TGTGCCATCAGTGATGTTCGGCACGCCAGAGACGCTAACTATGGCTACACCTTC,CAISDVRHARDANYGYTF,TRBJ1-2,NA,TRBV10-3,NA
TGCAGCTTGATGACAGGGGAAGAGACCCAGTACTTC,CSLMTGEETQYF,TRBJ2-5,once,TRBV29-1,TRBD1
TGTGCCAGTAGTATAGGAGGCGGGGGGAGCAATCAGCCCCAGCATTTT,CASSIGGGGSNQPQHF,TRBJ1-5,NA,TRBV19,NA
TGTGCCAGCAGTTCTTCAGGGGAAGGCTACACCTTC,CASSSSGEGYTF,TRBJ1-2,NA,TRBV28,NA
TGTGCCAGCAGTAGGGCCTCCTACGAGCAGTACTTC,CASSRASYEQYF,TRBJ2-7,NA,TRBV7-2,NA
TGTGCCAGCAGCCAAGGGAGCGGGAGGTCGATGGAGCAGTACTTC,CASSQGSGRSMEQYF,TRBJ2-7,once,TRBV3-1/TRBV3-2,TRBD2
TGTGCCTCCTGGACAGGGGGCAATGAGCAGTACTTC,CASWTGGNEQYF,TRBJ2-7,NA,TRBV30,TRBD1
TGTGCCAGCAGCCGGGGGGATGCCGAGACCCAGTACTTC,CASSRGDAETQYF,TRBJ2-5,NA,TRBV7-3,TRBD2
TGCGCCAGCAGTAAAGGGACAGCACCTACCTACGAGCAGTACTTC,CASSKGTAPTYEQYF,TRBJ2-7,NA,TRBV10-1,TRBD1
TGTGCCAGCAGTTACTCGAGCCGATACTATGGCTACACCTTC,CASSYSSRYYGYTF,TRBJ1-2,NA,TRBV6-5,NA
TGTGCCAGCAGCCAAGCCCAGGGTCCCTACGAGCAGTACTTC,CASSQAQGPYEQYF,TRBJ2-7,NA,TRBV14,NA
TGTGCCAGCAGTGAATTTAGCCTCGCCGGGGAGCTGTTTTTT,CASSEFSLAGELFF,TRBJ2-2,NA,TRBV25-1,NA
TGTGCCAGTAATGACAGGGGGCTCTATGGCTACACCTTC,CASNDRGLYGYTF,TRBJ1-2,NA,TRBV19,TRBD1
TGTGCCATCAGTGAGGGGGGGCAGCCCCAGCATTTT,CAISEGGQPQHF,TRBJ1-5,NA,TRBV10-3,NA
TGCGCCAGCAGTCACCGAGTAAGGAATCAGCCCCAGCATTTT,CASSHRVRNQPQHF,TRBJ1-5,NA,TRBV23-1,NA